This T cell receptor beta chain was retrieved from a study of cytomegalovirus exposure and HLA in healthy donors. The CDR3 sequence is 16 residues long. The PCR used 60 Vbeta and 13 Jbeta primers. Measured with immunoSEQ multiplex PCR; TCRdb has only the in-frame clones, and not every one. The data show some 190,000 clones, over 60% seen once. The rearrangement joins TRBV21-1 to TRBJ2-7; no check of the table's D call, TRBD1, against the DNA was made. TRBV21-1 constitutes a pseudogene. Sequences were obtained from PBMCs. The clonotype comes from a man younger than 45 in good health and CMV-seropositive. The CDR3 nucleotides read TGTGCCAGCAGCGGTACGCCGGGACAGGGCCTCTACGAGCAGTACTTC. Its translation is CASSGTPGQGLYEQYF.